The 7 T cell receptor beta chains below were found in one sample sequenced in a study of blood T cell repertoires in COVID-19. Profiled with immunoSEQ multiplex PCR; TCRdb holds only in-frame clones, not every one. The table includes just over 90,000 clones, about 77% detected once. Sequencing was done on a sample of peripheral blood. The receptor source for this set is a human donor in a cohort sampled during active COVID-19.

In its sample, this clone was seen once. This chain joins TRBV9 and TRBJ2-5; 7 nucleotides line up with TRBD1. V was pared by 4 bases and J by 0 bases, with 15 bases of the junction left unmatched. This CDR3 is 18 amino acids long. Germline loops: CDR1 SGDLS, CDR2 YYNGEE. CDR3 bases: TGTGCCAGCAGCAACGACCCCACAAGGGGGCATTACCAAGAGACCCAGTACTTC. The encoded protein is CASSNDPTRGHYQETQYF.

The CDR3, as DNA: TGTGCCAGTAGTGCCGCGGGACAGGGGACCTACGAGCAGTACTTC. Amino acids: CASSAAGQGTYEQYF. This chain joins TRBV19 and TRBJ2-7, with 10 bases aligning to TRBD1. The CDR3 is made up of 15 amino acids. Germline lookup yields CDR1 LNHDA and CDR2 SQIVND (reference sequence). Trimming at V came to 5 bases and at J to 2 bases, leaving 6 bases not matched to a gene.

The chain couples TRBV12-3 or TRBV12-4 to TRBJ1-5; no definite D call. Trimming left V 7 bases short and J 7 bases short, with 14 bases between. The CDR3 is made up of 13 amino acids. The CDR3 DNA is TGTGCCAGCACTATTCGCGAGTCACAGCCCCAGCATTTT. This encodes CASTIRESQPQHF.

The chain carries TRBV20-1 and TRBJ1-2; possible D gene TRBD1, 6 bases. The germline V gene encodes CDR1 DFQATT and CDR2 SNEGSKA (reference sequence). Trimming cost V 3 bases and J 7 bases, with 12 bases left between them. The CDR3 totals 12 residues. CDR3 in amino acids: CSASTGQGGYTF. The CDR3 bases are TGCAGTGCTAGTACAGGGCAGGGTGGCTACACCTTC.

The J gene is TRBJ1-5, the V gene TRBV28; D is ambiguous. V lost 7 bases to trimming and J lost 0 bases, with 25 bases between them. The CDR3 spans 19 residues. Germline values: CDR1 MDHEN, CDR2 SYDVKM. The CDR3 DNA reads TGTGCCAGCAATCGATCAGGTTTCGGTGAGACGGATAGCAATCAGCCCCAGCATTTT. It is translated as CASNRSGFGETDSNQPQHF. Combining the CDR3 with reference TRBV28 and TRBJ1-5 gives the whole variable domain DVKVTQSSRYLVKRTGEKVFLECVQDMDHENMFWYRQDPGLGLRLIYFSYDVKMKEKGDIPEGYSVSREKKERFSLILESASTNQTSMYLCASNRSGFGETDSNQPQHFGDGTRLSIL.

The rearrangement links TRBV7-8 to TRBJ1-4; no reliable D call. The ends were cut back, 6 bases at V and 2 bases at J, with 13 bases in the middle. Germline V lookup: CDR1 SGHVS, CDR2 FQNEAQ. The CDR3 runs 15 residues. The DNA of the CDR3 is TGTGCCAGCAGACAAAGCGTTCTCACTAATGAAAAACTGTTTTTT. Protein: CASRQSVLTNEKLFF. Complete variable domain (other parts from reference TRBV7-8 and TRBJ1-4): GAGVSQSPRYKVAKRGQDVALRCDPISGHVSLFWYQQALGQGPEFLTYFQNEAQLDKSGLPSDRFFAERPEGSVSTLKIQRTQQEDSAVYLCASRQSVLTNEKLFFGSGTQLSVL.

The chain joins TRBV9 to TRBJ2-5; D may be TRBD1 (6 bases). CDR3 length: 15 amino acids. Germline loops: CDR1 SGDLS, CDR2 YYNGEE. V lost 3 bases, J lost 5 bases, and 17 bases lay in between. CDR3 sequence: CASSAQQGTLETQYF. In nucleotides, the CDR3 is TGTGCCAGCAGCGCCCAACAGGGAACGTTGGAGACCCAGTACTTC.